These 19 T cell receptor beta chains were all obtained from the same sample, sequenced in a study of circulating and synovial CD4+ cells in juvenile arthritis. The assay was immunoSEQ multiplex PCR, and TCRdb's table has in-frame clones only and misses some. The table records around 15,000 clones, about 90% of them present only once. The sample was CD4+ T cells from blood. The receptors derive from a human donor with juvenile idiopathic arthritis.

The chain uses TRBV9 and TRBJ2-1, with 8 bases fitting TRBD1. The germline V gene has CDR1 SGDLS and CDR2 YYNGEE. The CDR3 sequence is 13 residues long. The junction had 4 bases not matched to a gene; V was cut back by 5 bases and J by 6 bases. Here the CDR3 reads CASRSDRGNEQFF. The CDR3 DNA sequence: TGTGCCAGCAGGTCCGACAGGGGCAATGAGCAGTTCTTC.

The chain uses TRBV7-2 and TRBJ2-1; the match to TRBD2 covers 9 bases. Germline trimming cut 2 bases from V and 9 bases from J; bases unmatched to any gene: 8. The germline gives CDR1 SGHTA, CDR2 FQGNSA. This CDR3 contains 15 residues. The CDR3 region is CASSLSGGPSLEQFF. Written as DNA, the CDR3 is TGTGCCAGCAGCTTAAGCGGGGGGCCTAGCCTTGAGCAGTTCTTC.

The chain employs TRBV5-1 and TRBJ1-2, with 8 nucleotides matching TRBD1. The germline V gene encodes CDR1 SGHRS and CDR2 YFSETQ. The CDR3 is made up of 13 amino acids. V lost 4 bases to trimming and J lost 4 bases; unmatched junction nucleotides: 3. The CDR3 bases are TGCGCCAGCAGCCCGGACAGGGCCTATGGCTACACCTTC. Translating it yields CASSPDRAYGYTF.

The chain uses TRBV6-1 and TRBJ2-1, with D possibly matching TRBD2 (6 bases). Germline V gene lookup returns CDR1 MNHNS and CDR2 SASEGT. Trimming cost V 8 bases and J 4 bases, with 15 bases left between them. This CDR3 comprises 14 residues. As DNA, the CDR3 is TGTGCCAGCGCCCTGGAGGGGTCGTACAATGAGCAGTTCTTC. It codes for CASALEGSYNEQFF.

The V and J genes are TRBV6-5 and TRBJ1-2; 8 bases agree with TRBD1. The germline CDR1 and CDR2 sequences are MNHEY and SVGAGI. This CDR3 has 15 amino acids. The ends lost 4 bases at V and 4 bases at J; junction bases unmatched: 8. This chain's CDR3 is CASSSPGQDSYGYTF. CDR3 DNA: TGTGCCAGCAGTTCCCCGGGACAGGACTCCTATGGCTACACCTTC.

The chain combines TRBV5-6 with TRBJ2-7; D gene unclear. V was trimmed by 1 base and J by 4 bases, leaving 21 bases between them. CDR1 and CDR2 from the germline V gene are SGHDT and YYEEEE. The CDR3 is 17 residues long. CDR3 amino acids: CASSLPSWRNISYEQYF. The CDR3 region has the DNA TGTGCCAGCAGCTTGCCCTCCTGGAGAAATATCTCATACGAGCAGTACTTC.

The rearrangement links TRBV7-2 to TRBJ2-7; 9 bases are a match to TRBD1. From germline, CDR1 is SGHTA and CDR2 FQGNSA. V was clipped by 3 bases and J by 9 bases; unmatched bases: 15. The CDR3 totals 16 residues. The CDR3 DNA is TGTGCCAGCAGCTTGAGAGGGGACAGGGTCCTACAAGGGCAGTACTTC. It codes for CASSLRGDRVLQGQYF.

This clone was counted a few times. The chain has TRBV9 and TRBJ2-1, with TRBD2 matching over 8 bases. J was trimmed by 8 bases and V by 3 bases; bases with no gene match: 4. The CDR3 length is 13 residues. CDR1 is SGDLS and CDR2 is YYNGEE in the germline V gene. As DNA, the CDR3 is TGTGCCAGCAGCGCGGGAGGGCCATATGAGCAGTTCTTC. Translating gives CASSAGGPYEQFF.

J is TRBJ1-1 and V is TRBV2, with 7 bases aligning to TRBD1. The CDR3 contains 14 residues. Germline-derived CDR1 and CDR2 are SNHLY and FYNNEI. The V gene end was trimmed by 5 bases and the J gene end by 1 base; junction bases not matched to a gene: 4. The CDR3 nucleotides read TGTGCCAGCAGTCCGGACAGGAGGAACACTGAAGCTTTCTTT. Translating gives CASSPDRRNTEAFF.

The J gene is TRBJ2-5, the V gene TRBV2; D is possibly TRBD1 (7 bases). V lost 6 bases to trimming and J lost 5 bases, with 16 bases between them. CDR1 and CDR2 from the germline V gene are SNHLY and FYNNEI. CDR3 size: 14 residues. The DNA of the CDR3 is TGTGCCAGCAGAAGCACAGGGGCGGGGGAGACCCAGTACTTC. It yields the protein CASRSTGAGETQYF.

The CDR3: CASSPPVRETQYF. The CDR3 region has the DNA TGTGCCAGCAGCCCCCCCGTCCGGGAGACCCAGTACTTC. The V gene is TRBV7-8, the J gene TRBJ2-5; D gene unclear. This CDR3 is built from 13 residues. The germline V gene has CDR1 SGHVS and CDR2 FQNEAQ. The V and J ends lost 5 bases and 5 bases respectively, with 12 bases between them.

The chain carries TRBV18 and TRBJ1-5; tentative D call: TRBD1 (6 bases). The CDR3 contains 15 residues. V lost 1 base to trimming and J lost 6 bases, with 13 bases between them. Germline V lookup: CDR1 KGHSH, CDR2 LQKENI. The CDR3 bases are TGTGCCAGCTCACCACAACAGGGTTTGCGTCAGCCCCAGCATTTT. Its protein product is CASSPQQGLRQPQHF. Filled out from reference TRBV18 and TRBJ1-5, the complete variable domain reads NAGVMQNPRHLVRRRGQEARLRCSPMKGHSHVYWYRQLPEEGLKFMVYLQKENIIDESGMPKERFSAEFPKEGPSILRIQQVVRGDSAAYFCASSPQQGLRQPQHFGDGTRLSIL.

In its sample, this clone was seen a few times. The chain combines TRBV4-3 with TRBJ2-7; D might be TRBD2 (5 bases). The CDR3 spans 14 residues. In germline, CDR1 is LGHNA, CDR2 YSLEER. Trimming took 0 bases from V and 6 from J, leaving 12 bases between them. As DNA, the CDR3 is TGCGCCAGCAGCCAAGATCTTAGCGTTCCCGAGCAGTACTTC. Its protein product is CASSQDLSVPEQYF.

The chain employs TRBV5-4 and TRBJ2-5; a possible D gene is TRBD1 (6 bases). Between the trimmed V and J ends, which lost 4 bases and 1 base, there was a span of 11 bases. This CDR3 has 14 residues. CDR1 SGHNT and CDR2 YYREEE come from the germline V gene (reference sequence). CDR3 sequence: CASSPGTRQETQYF. CDR3 nucleotides: TGTGCCAGCAGCCCCGGGACACGCCAAGAGACCCAGTACTTC. The entire variable domain, with the rest obtained from reference TRBV5-4 and TRBJ2-5, is as follows: ETGVTQSPTHLIKTRGQQVTLRCSSQSGHNTVSWYQQALGQGPQFIFQYYREEENGRGNFPPRFSGLQFPNYSSELNVNALELDDSALYLCASSPGTRQETQYFGPGTRLLVL.

The rearrangement joins TRBV5-4 to TRBJ2-7; D is possibly TRBD2 (5 bases). Germline CDR1 reads SGHNT; CDR2 reads YYREEE (reference sequence). Deletions cut 2 bases from V and 6 bases from J, with 21 bases between. The CDR3 loop spans 16 amino acids. The CDR3 sequence: CASSLGRIGVMGEQYF. DNA for the CDR3: TGTGCCAGCAGCTTAGGTCGTATCGGGGTGATGGGCGAGCAGTACTTC.

The rearrangement uses TRBV11-2 and TRBJ2-5, with a possible D match to TRBD1 (5 bases). V lost 6 bases and J lost 1, with 15 bases in between. The CDR3 is 15 residues long. CDR1 and CDR2 (germline): SGHAT, FQNNGV. The CDR3 sequence: CASRSPQGSQETQYF. The CDR3 nucleotides are TGTGCCAGCAGGTCCCCCCAGGGCTCCCAAGAGACCCAGTACTTC.

In its sample, this clone was seen a few times. This chain uses TRBV6-5 with TRBJ2-3; 7 bases line up with TRBD1. Germline V CDR1 and CDR2: MNHEY, SVGAGI. V lost 6 bases to trimming and J lost 5 bases; unmatched junction nucleotides: 8. The CDR3 consists of 14 residues. The CDR3 DNA is TGTGCCAGCAGCAAAGACAGGGTGGAAGATACGCAGTATTTT. Protein sequence: CASSKDRVEDTQYF.

The chain is built from TRBV19 and TRBJ1-5, with TRBD1 as a possible D gene (5 bases). Germline values: CDR1 LNHDA, CDR2 SQIVND (reference sequence). CDR3 length equals 15 residues. V gave up 4 bases and J gave up 7 bases, with 17 bases separating them. Here the CDR3 reads CASSTQPQGYQPQHF. In DNA form, the CDR3 reads TGTGCCAGTAGTACACAACCCCAGGGTTACCAGCCCCAGCATTTT.

Of note for this clone: The same CDR3 can be traced to other DNA sequences in this sample. The CDR3 reads CASSQGLAETQYF. CDR3 DNA sequence: TGTGCCAGCAGCCAAGGTTTGGCAGAGACCCAGTACTTC. The chain is built from TRBV14 and TRBJ2-5; D call uncertain. The CDR3 is 13 amino acids. Trimming took 1 base from V and 4 from J, leaving 7 bases between them. CDR1 SGHDN and CDR2 FVKESK come from the germline V gene. Filled out from reference TRBV14 and TRBJ2-5, the complete variable domain reads EAGVTQFPSHSVIEKGQTVTLRCDPISGHDNLYWYRRVMGKEIKFLLHFVKESKQDESGMPNNRFLAERTGGTYSTLKVQPAELEDSGVYFCASSQGLAETQYFGPGTRLLVL.